The TCR beta chain described here comes from a study of CD4+ T cells in melanoma. Broader study findings: Reportedly, melanoma neoantigen-specific CD4+ T cells showed varied differentiation states. A reported correlation linked neoantigen-specific CD4+ T cells to CD8+, macrophage and B cell function.

Sequenced by immunoSEQ multiplex PCR; TCRdb stores in-frame clones only, minus some. The sample contains approximately 9,600 clones, over 60% of which appear only once. Trimming removed 4 bases from V and 4 bases from J, with 15 bases in between. Per germline, CDR1 SGHDT and CDR2 YYEEEE. CDR3 length: 14 residues. Notes on this clone: The antigen is undetermined.

Source material: cells from a culture (not recorded whether cultured in vitro). The TCR was taken from a human donor with melanoma. This chain uses TRBV5-6 with TRBJ2-7, with D possibly TRBD2 on 6 matching bases. In DNA form, the CDR3 reads TGTGCCAGCAGCGCCAGCGGGTCGCCGTACGAGCAGTACTTC. It codes for CASSASGSPYEQYF.